Below, one T cell receptor beta chain is given with its context. Its antigen is not known. The sample is drawn from a study of T cell responses to AZD1222 COVID-19 vaccine. Study-wide results and limits: Clonal diversity was possibly underestimated, and the donors were mostly white British, with more females. Two AZD1222 doses significantly raised spike-specific TCR breadth and depth over controls. The CD4 TCRs associated with vaccination extended across spike and predominated at 160-218 and 743-854. Repertoires were sampled only after the peak T cell response.

The protocol was immunoSEQ multiplex PCR, while the TCRdb copy is restricted to in-frame clones and leaves out a portion. The sample shows tens of thousands of clones, 70% to 90% of them seen only once. Trimming shortened V by 2 bases and J by 0 bases, and 8 bases separated the two germline ends. Germline values: CDR1 SGHNT, CDR2 YYREEE (reference sequence). There are 15 residues in the CDR3. The sequence was obtained from an adult in good health. The material sequenced was peripheral blood, taken on day 0 of AZD1222 vaccination. This chain connects TRBV5-4 to TRBJ1-4; D possibly corresponds to TRBD1 (5 bases). CDR3 in amino acids: CASSLIGATNEKLFF. The CDR3 DNA follows: TGTGCCAGCAGCTTAATAGGGGCAACTAATGAAAAACTGTTTTTT.